The rows below give T cell receptor beta chains drawn from one sample of a study of T-cell reconstitution after alpha-beta-depleted transplantation in children. TCRdb re-derived calls from the PCR reads in MiXCR, one entry per CDR3 protein. The sample gives over 450,000 distinct CDR3 sequences, about 10% of which show up once; roughly 2% is in the top ten. This specimen was PBMCs, taken before TCRalphabeta/CD19-depleted stem cell transplant. These receptors came from a child aged 2-15 years with inherited bone marrow failure, due to receive a stem cell transplant. CDR3s include the opening cysteine and the closing phenylalanine or tryptophan. A D gene is named only where the DNA matches it firmly. Some rows have no size entry. The others give once, few or many, or a class for an expanded clone.

V gene,J gene,D gene,clone size,CDR3 protein,CDR3 DNA
TRBV12-3/TRBV12-4,TRBJ2-1,TRBD2,.,CTSSFQGVAGAGNEQFF,TGTACCAGCAGTTTTCAAGGGGTAGCGGGAGCTGGTAATGAGCAGTTCTTC
TRBV4-3,TRBJ2-3,TRBD2,many,CASSQDPGTTSTDTQYF,TGCGCCAGCAGCCAAGATCCCGGGACTACTTCCACAGATACGCAGTATTTT
TRBV4-3,TRBJ2-7,TRBD2,many,CAATGLAGYNTYEQYF,TGCGCCGCCACCGGGCTAGCGGGATATAATACCTACGAGCAGTACTTC
TRBV12-3/TRBV12-4,TRBJ1-4,.,many,CASRSGALGEKLFF,TGTGCCAGCAGATCAGGGGCCCTGGGGGAAAAACTGTTTTTT
TRBV4-3,TRBJ2-3,TRBD2,few,CASSQTDGRADTQYF,TGCGCCAGCAGCCAAACGGACGGGAGGGCAGATACGCAGTATTTT
TRBV4-3,TRBJ2-3,.,.,CASSLNPGLTSTDTQYF,TGCGCCAGCAGCCTGAATCCGGGACTCACTAGCACAGATACGCAGTATTTT
TRBV7-6,TRBJ2-5,.,.,CASSYRVGSGTQYF,TGTGCCAGCAGCTACAGGGTGGGGTCGGGGACCCAGTACTTC
TRBV5-1,TRBJ2-5,.,few,CASSQTSPETQYF,TGCGCCAGCAGCCAGACTAGTCCGGAGACCCAGTACTTC
TRBV28,TRBJ1-6,.,many,CASGGSYNSPLHF,TGTGCCAGCGGCGGCTCCTATAATTCACCCCTCCACTTT
TRBV20-1,TRBJ2-7,TRBD2,few,CSARGLAAYEQYF,TGCAGTGCTAGAGGGCTAGCGGCCTACGAGCAGTACTTC
TRBV15,TRBJ1-3,.,many,CATSRDLAGGGNTIYF,TGTGCCACCAGCAGAGATCTCGCGGGGGGTGGAAACACCATATATTTT
TRBV12-3/TRBV12-4,TRBJ2-5,TRBD1,many,CASSGTAGETQYF,TGTGCCAGCAGTGGGACAGCTGGTGAGACCCAGTACTTC
TRBV5-1,TRBJ1-1,TRBD1,.,CASSLWDSFMNTEAFF,TGCGCCAGCAGCTTGTGGGACAGCTTCATGAACACTGAAGCTTTCTTT
TRBV4-3,TRBJ2-2,TRBD2,many,CASSQDTSGVPNTGELFF,TGCGCCAGCAGCCAAGATACTAGCGGGGTGCCAAACACCGGGGAGCTGTTTTTT
TRBV7-2,TRBJ2-7,.,few,CASSSGQLYEQYF,TGTGCCAGCAGCTCCGGACAGCTCTACGAGCAGTACTTC
TRBV19,TRBJ2-7,.,.,CASSPWEGAYEQYF,TGTGCCAGTAGTCCCTGGGAGGGGGCCTACGAGCAGTACTTC
TRBV27,TRBJ1-5,TRBD1,many,CASSPQGAHQPQHF,TGTGCCAGCAGTCCCCAGGGGGCTCATCAGCCCCAGCATTTT
TRBV29-1,TRBJ2-3,TRBD2,many,CSVAGLAGVNTQYF,TGCAGCGTTGCTGGGCTAGCGGGAGTAAATACGCAGTATTTT
TRBV12-3/TRBV12-4,TRBJ2-3,TRBD2,many,CASRETSASTDTQYF,TGTGCCAGCAGAGAAACTAGCGCTAGCACAGATACGCAGTATTTT
TRBV20-1,TRBJ2-1,TRBD2,many,CSARDSGLALFVEQFF,TGCAGTGCTAGAGATTCGGGACTAGCCCTTTTTGTTGAGCAGTTCTTC
TRBV5-4,TRBJ2-7,TRBD2,.,CASHQSGRDYEQYF,TGTGCCAGCCACCAGAGCGGGAGGGATTACGAGCAGTACTTC
TRBV29-1,TRBJ1-1,.,many,CSVVARGTVPEAFF,TGCAGCGTTGTGGCGCGCGGGACGGTCCCTGAAGCTTTCTTT
TRBV12-3/TRBV12-4,TRBJ2-5,.,many,CASSSFGGAKETQYF,TGTGCCAGCAGTTCGTTCGGCGGCGCTAAAGAGACCCAGTACTTC
TRBV20-1,TRBJ2-1,.,many,CSARDFGSVEQFF,TGCAGTGCTAGAGACTTCGGGAGCGTTGAGCAGTTCTTC